This T cell receptor beta chain stems from a study of T-cell reconstitution after alpha-beta-depleted transplantation in children. General observations from the study: Several hundred rapidly expanded clones from non-depleted graft cells reportedly supplied alpha-beta T cells about two months post-transplant.

This clonotype was counted between two and nine times. Its antigen is still unknown. The length of the CDR3 is 11 residues. Deletions cut 0 bases from V and 9 bases from J, with 4 bases between. Germline V gives CDR1 SGHRS, CDR2 YFSETQ. TCRbeta library construction was performed incorporating unique molecular identifiers. TCRdb independently ran MiXCR on the PCR reads; one entry per CDR3 protein. The sample shows roughly 570,000 distinct CDR3 sequences, 25% to 30% of them seen only once. This material consisted of PBMCs, taken before TCRalphabeta/CD19-depleted stem cell transplant. This sequence joins TRBV5-1 and TRBJ2-1; D remains unclear. The receptor was isolated from a boy in the first two years of life with Wiskott-Aldrich syndrome, due to receive a stem cell transplant. The CDR3 protein is CASSLESEQFF. CDR3 nucleotides: TGCGCCAGCAGCTTGGAAAGTGAGCAGTTCTTC.